These 27 T cell receptor beta chains were sequenced from one sample in a study of early T cells in non-severe SARS-CoV-2 infection. TCRdb used MiXCR to reprocess the 5' RACE reads, holding one entry per CDR3 protein. The sample has 70,000 to 95,000 distinct CDR3 sequences, roughly a sixth seen once. The specimen sequenced was whole blood. Source of these receptors: an adult who was a healthcare worker with PCR-confirmed SARS-CoV-2 infection or an uninfected control (not recorded which).

This chain links TRBV20-1 with TRBJ2-7; D remains unclear. In germline, CDR1 is DFQATT, CDR2 SNEGSKA (reference sequence). V lost 4 bases, J lost 6 bases, and 16 bases lay in between. The CDR3 sequence is 13 residues long. CDR3 DNA: TGCAGTGCTACCGATGGTCCGCCAGGCGAGCAGTACTTC. Its translation: CSATDGPPGEQYF.

V and J are TRBV18 and TRBJ2-1; D might be TRBD2 (6 bases). This CDR3 has 15 amino acids. The V and J ends lost 0 bases and 3 bases respectively, with 9 bases between them. In germline, CDR1 is KGHSH, CDR2 LQKENI. The CDR3 nucleotides read TGTGCCAGCTCACCACCGGGGACTCTCTACAATGAGCAGTTCTTC. This translates into CASSPPGTLYNEQFF.

This clonotype was seen repeatedly, ten times or more. This chain uses TRBV12-3 or TRBV12-4 with TRBJ2-1; D might be TRBD1 (6 bases). The ends were cut back, 6 bases at V and 1 base at J, with 16 bases in the middle. This CDR3 is 16 amino acids long. This chain's CDR3 is CASSDGTPVSYNEQFF. In DNA form, the CDR3 reads TGTGCCAGCAGCGACGGGACACCCGTATCCTACAATGAGCAGTTCTTC.

The chain uses TRBV24-1 and TRBJ2-3; TRBD1 matches 9 bases. This CDR3 contains 13 residues. J lost 5 bases, V lost 12 bases, and 8 bases had no gene match. Germline CDR1 is KGHDR and CDR2 is SFDVKD. The CDR3 loop reads CASRRTGEDTQYF. DNA for the CDR3: TGTGCCTCCCGTCGGACAGGGGAAGATACGCAGTATTTT.

This clonotype showed up just a few times. The V call is TRBV20-1, the J call TRBJ2-7, with a tentative D call TRBD1 (6 bases). Per the germline V gene, CDR1 is DFQATT and CDR2 is SNEGSKA (reference sequence). CDR3 size: 12 residues. V was clipped by 4 bases and J by 5 bases, with 12 bases between them. The CDR3 nucleotides read TGCAGTGCTATACAGGGAGTCGACGAGCAGTACTTC. Its protein is CSAIQGVDEQYF.

The rearrangement joins TRBV10-3 to TRBJ2-7; no definite D call. The CDR3 sequence is 15 residues long. From germline, CDR1 is ENHRY and CDR2 SYGVKD. V was shortened by 3 bases and J by 0 bases, with 12 bases between the two germline ends. This chain's CDR3 is CAISDGALSSYEQYF. The CDR3 region has the DNA TGTGCCATCAGTGATGGAGCATTGAGCTCCTACGAGCAGTACTTC.

The rearrangement joins TRBV7-3 to TRBJ2-3; the match to TRBD1 covers 7 bases. This CDR3 contains 16 residues. Trimming at V came to 5 bases and at J to 7 bases, leaving 15 bases not matched to a gene. Germline lookup yields CDR1 SGHTA and CDR2 FQGTGA. This chain's CDR3 is CASSPTGQTPPNTQYF. The DNA of the CDR3 is TGTGCCAGCAGCCCCACGGGACAGACACCCCCTAATACGCAGTATTTT.

A few counts support this clonotype. The chain carries TRBV5-1 and TRBJ2-2; D assignment may be TRBD1 or TRBD2 (5 bases each). Between the trimmed V and J ends, which lost 2 bases and 3 bases, there was a span of 14 bases. CDR1 and CDR2 from the germline V gene are SGHRS and YFSETQ. There are 16 residues in the CDR3. In DNA, the CDR3 is TGCGCCAGCAGCTTTTTGGGGGTGAAGGACACCGGGGAGCTGTTTTTT. Protein sequence: CASSFLGVKDTGELFF. Variable domain in full (rest from reference TRBV5-1 and TRBJ2-2): KAGVTQTPRYLIKTRGQQVTLSCSPISGHRSVSWYQQTPGQGLQFLFEYFSETQRNKGNFPGRFSGRQFSNSRSEMNVSTLELGDSALYLCASSFLGVKDTGELFFGEGSRLTVL.

This clonotype was observed a few times. The chain employs TRBV27 and TRBJ1-3; 9 bases line up with TRBD1. V was clipped by 10 bases and J by 1 base; unmatched bases: 11. CDR3 size: 16 residues. The germline gives CDR1 MNHEY, CDR2 SMNVEV (reference sequence). CDR3 loop: CATSLPQGASGNTIYF. The CDR3 nucleotides read TGTGCCACCTCGCTTCCACAGGGGGCTTCTGGAAACACCATATATTTT.

This clonotype was observed a handful of times. The chain links TRBV2 to TRBJ2-7; the D is unclear. Germline values: CDR1 SNHLY, CDR2 FYNNEI. Between the trimmed V and J ends, which lost 5 bases and 3 bases, there was a span of 8 bases. This CDR3 has 12 residues. The CDR3 is CASSTDGYEQYF. The CDR3 DNA follows: TGTGCCAGCAGTACAGACGGCTACGAGCAGTACTTC.

This clonotype showed up just a few times. The chain uses TRBV7-8 and TRBJ2-7; D gene unclear. Trimming pared 5 bases from V and 0 bases from J, leaving 14 bases between. The CDR3 loop spans 15 amino acids. CDR1 and CDR2 from the germline V gene are SGHVS and FQNEAQ. This chain's CDR3 is CASSPPRGSSYEQYF. Written as DNA, the CDR3 is TGTGCCAGCAGCCCCCCGCGCGGTAGCTCCTACGAGCAGTACTTC.

This clonotype was counted a few times. The rearrangement joins TRBV11-2 to TRBJ2-4, with 8 bases fitting TRBD2. V shed 3 bases, J shed 0 bases, and the junction held 7 bases outside the gene matches. Germline lookup yields CDR1 SGHAT and CDR2 FQNNGV. CDR3 length: 17 amino acids. In DNA form, the CDR3 reads TGTGCCAGCAGCTTCAGTAGCGGGGCTGTAGCCAAAAACATTCAGTACTTC. Protein: CASSFSSGAVAKNIQYF.

V gene TRBV29-1 combines with J gene TRBJ1-2, with unresolved D. This CDR3 region has 15 residues. Germline assignment: CDR1 SQVTM and CDR2 ANQGSEA. Trimming took off 0 bases at V and 5 bases at J, with 16 bases between the two ends. CDR3 loop: CSVEDLFRSDYGYTF. CDR3 nucleotide sequence: TGCAGCGTTGAAGATTTATTCAGGTCCGATTATGGCTACACCTTC.

The J gene is TRBJ1-2, the V gene TRBV7-9, with TRBD1 matching 7 bases. The germline V gene has CDR1 SEHNR and CDR2 FQNEAQ (reference sequence). This CDR3 comprises 16 residues. Unmatched junction bases numbered 13, after V lost 5 bases and J lost 4 bases. The CDR3 DNA is TGTGCCAGCAGCCCGAGGCCTAGGGGGCTTGTCTATGGCTACACCTTC. Its protein is CASSPRPRGLVYGYTF.

This clonotype was picked up many times. This rearrangement joins TRBV4-2 to TRBJ2-2; unclear D gene. This CDR3 region has 13 residues. Deletions cut 0 bases from V and 1 base from J, with 0 bases between. Germline values: CDR1 LGHNA, CDR2 YNFKEQ. The CDR3 loop reads CASSQENTGELFF. Written as DNA, the CDR3 is TGTGCCAGCAGCCAAGAGAACACCGGGGAGCTGTTTTTT.

The V and J genes are TRBV6-5 and TRBJ2-3; no definite D call. The CDR3 is 16 residues long. With 0 bases removed from V and 2 bases from J, the gap between germline ends came to 12 bases. Germline assignment: CDR1 MNHEY and CDR2 SVGAGI. CDR3 sequence: CASSYSPGAFTDTQYF. The CDR3 bases are TGTGCCAGCAGTTACTCACCGGGTGCTTTCACAGATACGCAGTATTTT.

This clonotype was seen a handful of times. This chain connects TRBV5-1 to TRBJ2-1; tentatively, D is TRBD2 (5 bases). Germline lookup yields CDR1 SGHRS and CDR2 YFSETQ. The germline V and J ends were trimmed by 2 bases and 0 bases, with 12 bases remaining between them. This CDR3 region has 16 residues. CDR3 coding DNA: TGCGCCAGCAGCTTCGTAGTAGGGAGCTCCTACAATGAGCAGTTCTTC. This gives the protein CASSFVVGSSYNEQFF. Filled out from reference TRBV5-1 and TRBJ2-1, the complete variable domain reads KAGVTQTPRYLIKTRGQQVTLSCSPISGHRSVSWYQQTPGQGLQFLFEYFSETQRNKGNFPGRFSGRQFSNSRSEMNVSTLELGDSALYLCASSFVVGSSYNEQFFGPGTRLTVL.

This clonotype was detected only a few times. The chain links TRBV5-6 to TRBJ2-6; 13 positions agree with TRBD2. The CDR3 extends over 19 amino acids. Germline V gives CDR1 SGHDT, CDR2 YYEEEE. J lost 1 base, V lost 4 bases, and 8 bases had no gene match. The CDR3, as DNA: TGTGCCAGCAGCCTCGGACTAGCGGGAGTAGGGTCTGGGGCCAACGTCCTGACTTTC. Residues: CASSLGLAGVGSGANVLTF.

Ten or more counts support this clonotype. The chain is built from TRBV5-1 and TRBJ2-2; D possibly corresponds to TRBD2 (5 bases). Per germline, CDR1 SGHRS and CDR2 YFSETQ. Trimming left V 7 bases short and J 5 bases short, with 12 bases between. The CDR3 consists of 13 residues. In nucleotides, the CDR3 is TGCGCCAGCTCGAGGACTGTAACCGGGGAGCTGTTTTTT. Translated, it gives CASSRTVTGELFF. Based on the CDR3 plus reference TRBV5-1 and TRBJ2-2, the full variable domain is KAGVTQTPRYLIKTRGQQVTLSCSPISGHRSVSWYQQTPGQGLQFLFEYFSETQRNKGNFPGRFSGRQFSNSRSEMNVSTLELGDSALYLCASSRTVTGELFFGEGSRLTVL.

This clonotype was picked up a small number of times. The chain recombines TRBV28 with TRBJ2-7; D is uncertain. Per germline, CDR1 MDHEN and CDR2 SYDVKM. There are 12 residues in the CDR3. V dropped 1 base and J dropped 8 bases, with 9 bases sitting between them. The CDR3 sequence: CASSLLFNQQYF. In nucleotides, the CDR3 is TGTGCCAGCAGTTTATTATTTAACCAGCAGTACTTC.

This clonotype was detected only a few times. The gene calls are TRBV18 and TRBJ2-7; D gene uncertain. Germline values: CDR1 KGHSH, CDR2 LQKENI. V was shortened by 6 bases and J by 3 bases, with 9 bases between the two germline ends. The CDR3 runs to 12 residues. CDR3 nucleotides: TGTGCCAGCTCTCCAGAGCGCTACGAGCAGTACTTC. It encodes CASSPERYEQYF.

In its sample, this clonotype ranks as medium-sized. This sequence joins TRBV7-9 and TRBJ2-5; TRBD2 aligns across 7 bases. CDR1 and CDR2 (germline): SEHNR, FQNEAQ (reference sequence). The CDR3 contains 15 residues. Trimming at V came to 4 bases and at J to 7 bases, leaving 12 bases not matched to a gene. CDR3 protein: CASSSRLAHQGTQYF. The CDR3 nucleotides are TGTGCCAGCAGCTCACGACTAGCCCACCAGGGGACCCAGTACTTC.

This clonotype showed up just a few times. The CDR3, as DNA: TGTGCCAGCAGTACCCGGGACAGGGTTCCCCAGTACTTC. Its protein product is CASSTRDRVPQYF. The J gene is TRBJ2-5, the V gene TRBV12-3 or TRBV12-4; 9 bases are a match to TRBD1. The CDR3 has 13 residues. Unmatched junction bases numbered 7, after V lost 5 bases and J lost 9 bases.

V usage is TRBV6-1 and J usage is TRBJ2-1; perhaps TRBD2 as D (5 bases). CDR1 MNHNS and CDR2 SASEGT come from the germline V gene. CDR3 length: 18 amino acids. Deletions cut 6 bases from V and 2 bases from J, with 23 bases between. The CDR3 DNA follows: TGTGCCAGCAGGACCTTCACTTCACTAGTTATTACCTACAATGAGCAGTTCTTC. Its translation: CASRTFTSLVITYNEQFF.

A few counts support this clonotype. This rearrangement joins TRBV7-2 to TRBJ2-1; the D gene is possibly TRBD2 (6 bases). The CDR3 is made up of 13 amino acids. The V gene's germline CDR1 is SGHTA and CDR2 FQGNSA. Trimming removed 6 bases from V and 15 bases from J, with 21 bases in between. The CDR3 sequence is CASSRYRDSGTFF. CDR3 nucleotide sequence: TGTGCCAGCAGTCGTTACCGGGACTCTGGGACGTTCTTC.

The chain joins TRBV12-3 or TRBV12-4 to TRBJ1-1; D gene ambiguous. V was cut by 8 bases and J by 6 bases, with 10 bases left in between. The CDR3 sequence is 11 residues long. Written as DNA, the CDR3 is TGTGCCAGCTTGATCGGGGCTGAAGCTTTCTTT. It specifies CASLIGAEAFF.

The chain combines TRBV12-3 or TRBV12-4 with TRBJ2-4; weak D call: TRBD2 (6 bases). The CDR3 runs 14 residues. V was trimmed by 7 bases and J by 2 bases, leaving 12 bases between them. The CDR3 DNA sequence: TGTGCCAGCACCACGGGACTCACCAAAAACATTCAGTACTTC. Amino acids: CASTTGLTKNIQYF.